The text below deals with one T cell receptor (beta chain). Its matching antigen is unknown. The method was immunoSEQ multiplex PCR; TCRdb's version includes in-frame clones alone and lacks a portion of them. The profile covers some 5,000 clones, with approximately 85% appearing a single time and about a tenth taken by the ten largest. The CDR3 length is 14 residues. Germline loops: CDR1 SGHRS, CDR2 YFSETQ. V lost 0 bases and J 3 bases, leaving 9 bases between the germline ends. The record originates from a study of tumor-infiltrating lymphocytes in localized non-small cell lung cancer. Study-wide context: The cohort mixed smokers and never-smokers, several histologies, and some post-neoadjuvant-chemotherapy samples. Study-wide points: T-cell fraction did not differ between immunotypes IM1 and IM2.

This receptor was obtained from a human donor with non-small cell lung cancer. Sequencing was done on a sample of lung tumor tissue. The rearrangement links TRBV5-1 to TRBJ2-5; D is undetermined. The CDR3 DNA sequence: TGCGCCAGCAGCTTGGAATCAGGCGAAGAGACCCAGTACTTC. Amino acid sequence: CASSLESGEETQYF.